This is a list of T cell receptor beta chains from one sample in a study of shared clonotypes between healthy human individuals. TCRdb's copy holds only in-frame clones and misses some; the assay was immunoSEQ multiplex PCR. Of fewer than 650,000 clones listed, over 65% are singletons. Source material: PBMCs. Receptor source: a middle-aged woman in good health. Some clones in this sample may be carry-over from other donors' samples. Each CDR3 is given without its conserved first and last residue. Clone size is shown for a subset of rows, as once, few, many or a class of expanded clone.

v_gene	abundance	j_gene	CDR3aa
TRBV9	few	TRBJ2-1	ASSVGEDPFNEQF
TRBV7-2	NA	TRBJ2-1	ASSLSGQGTYEQF
TRBV10-3	NA	TRBJ2-6	AIGTGWSGANVLT
TRBV5-6	NA	TRBJ2-1	ASSPGLAGGHEQF
TRBV30	NA	TRBJ1-3	AWSVSSGTASSGNTIY
TRBV6-6	NA	TRBJ2-4	ASTTYGNIQY
TRBV25-1	NA	TRBJ2-7	ASTDVAADAAEQY
TRBV4-2	NA	TRBJ2-5	ASSPHGREGRETQY
TRBV29-1	NA	TRBJ2-3	SVEGAGVGTDTQY
TRBV7-2	NA	TRBJ2-5	ASSFGGAETQY
TRBV29-1	NA	TRBJ2-7	SVKDGQGANEQY
TRBV18	NA	TRBJ2-7	ASSAPLRVGYEQY
TRBV5-1	NA	TRBJ2-3	ASSLATTTDTQY
TRBV11-1	once	TRBJ2-7	ASSRRQGGEQY
TRBV28	NA	TRBJ1-5	ASSGTGESQPQH
TRBV29-1	once	TRBJ2-7	SVGGASDRGSYEQY
TRBV29-1	few	TRBJ2-7	SVVPLGETGSYEQY
TRBV5-1	NA	TRBJ2-7	ASSLDRAGDEQY
TRBV5-1	few	TRBJ2-5	ASSRGGGRLQETQY
TRBV11-2	many	TRBJ2-7	ASSPGTGRSEQY
TRBV10-3	NA	TRBJ2-2	AISPTGPGELF
TRBV5-5	NA	TRBJ2-7	ASSFRTGSYEQY
TRBV9	few	TRBJ2-7	ASSPGGTGVYEQY
TRBV20-1	few	TRBJ1-2	SAPVAGGYT
TRBV7-5	NA	TRBJ2-7	VRSPKRYEQY
TRBV4-1	NA	TRBJ1-4	ASSQGGRAEKLF
TRBV10-3	NA	TRBJ2-2	AIYGVNTGELF
TRBV29-1	NA	TRBJ2-6	SVEGTSGANVLT
TRBV18	once	TRBJ2-5	ASSPPGEETQY
TRBV7-3	NA	TRBJ1-1	ASSLTGNTEAF
TRBV10-3	NA	TRBJ1-6	AIREGERGTPLH
TRBV30	NA	TRBJ2-4	AWSVRADLAKNIQY
TRBV19	once	TRBJ2-3	ASQRLAGVTDTQY
TRBV6-4	NA	TRBJ2-2	ATRRLAATGELF
TRBV6-1	once	TRBJ2-3	ASRAQGEGTDTQY
TRBV5-8	once	TRBJ2-2	ASSRGHGTGELF
TRBV5-1	NA	TRBJ1-4	ASSLGQTFATNEKLF
TRBV5-1	NA	TRBJ2-7	ASSLQGLYEQY
TRBV19	many	TRBJ1-1	ASSMWVNTEAF
TRBV7-2	NA	TRBJ2-1	ASSLVRLAYNEQF
TRBV27	NA	TRBJ1-1	ASSVHGNTEAF
TRBV27	NA	TRBJ1-1	ASSLDRGGTEAF
TRBV5-4	NA	TRBJ2-1	ASSSAKREGAYNEQF
TRBV9	NA	TRBJ2-5	ASSEPTGGLQETQY
TRBV6-5	NA	TRBJ2-5	ASSYGETQY
TRBV5-1	few	TRBJ2-7	ASSLGASGARNEQY
TRBV6-1	NA	TRBJ2-7	ASSDRLAGGPYEQY
TRBV28	NA	TRBJ1-2	ASGGAPRGGYT
TRBV7-8	NA	TRBJ2-7	ASSRANRDTSFEQY
TRBV19	once	TRBJ1-1	ASSVDYLNTEAF
TRBV11-2	NA	TRBJ2-3	ASSPKGGGTDTQY
TRBV5-6	NA	TRBJ2-1	ASSIYRGGEQF
TRBV6-1	NA	TRBJ1-2	ASSPTGSYGYT
TRBV10-3	NA	TRBJ2-7	AISESRDEQY
TRBV28	NA	TRBJ1-5	ATGPWRQNSNQPQH
TRBV7-9	NA	TRBJ1-2	ASSTTGEASYT